Listed below are T cell receptor beta chains from one sample, sequenced in a study of a mutant IDH1 vaccine in newly diagnosed glioma. These receptors lack a known antigen. Repertoires were generated with immunoSEQ multiplex PCR, while TCRdb's copy carries only in-frame clones and drops some. Of tens of thousands of clones in the sample, 75% to 90% were seen once. The starting material was PBMCs, obtained from a glioma patient whose treatment included an IDH1 peptide vaccine. These receptors all come from a man aged 35 to 55 with glioma. Each CDR3 is given with its conserved first and last residue. Each record gives: V gene, J gene, CDR3 protein.

V gene: TRBV6-1
J gene: TRBJ1-4
CDR3 protein: CASSVVPTGAELFF

V gene: TRBV7-7
J gene: TRBJ1-2
CDR3 protein: CASSLGTDFSRVGYTF

V gene: TRBV2
J gene: TRBJ2-2
CDR3 protein: CASKRQGANTGELFF

V gene: TRBV7-3
J gene: TRBJ1-1
CDR3 protein: CASSLGKREAFF

V gene: TRBV15
J gene: TRBJ1-1
CDR3 protein: CATSIDRGNTEAFF

V gene: TRBV9
J gene: TRBJ1-5
CDR3 protein: CASSVEGQGNQPQHF

V gene: TRBV18
J gene: TRBJ1-4
CDR3 protein: CASSPGATNEKLFF

V gene: TRBV2
J gene: TRBJ2-1
CDR3 protein: CASRQGLAGAYNEQFF

V gene: TRBV4-2
J gene: TRBJ2-1
CDR3 protein: CASSQEGREASGYQFF

V gene: TRBV4-1
J gene: TRBJ1-4
CDR3 protein: CASSQNRGGDNEKLFF

V gene: TRBV5-1
J gene: TRBJ2-3
CDR3 protein: CASRAATPTDTQYF

V gene: TRBV1
J gene: TRBJ2-1
CDR3 protein: CTSSQELPGQGNSTSGTNNEQFF

V gene: TRBV21-1
J gene: TRBJ2-5
CDR3 protein: CASIFAPPAGYQETQYF

V gene: TRBV6-4
J gene: TRBJ2-2
CDR3 protein: CASSDSRDRVTGELFF

V gene: TRBV7-3
J gene: TRBJ1-2
CDR3 protein: CASSLQGGSPYGYTF

V gene: TRBV5-3
J gene: TRBJ2-7
CDR3 protein: CARSHRDLGRNEQYF

V gene: TRBV2
J gene: TRBJ1-1
CDR3 protein: CASSLYEAFF

V gene: TRBV4-2
J gene: TRBJ2-4
CDR3 protein: CASNNPGAYGNIQYF

V gene: TRBV6-5
J gene: TRBJ2-3
CDR3 protein: CASSRLRDTQYF

V gene: TRBV6-5
J gene: TRBJ1-2
CDR3 protein: CASSSPGQLLYGYTF

V gene: TRBV27
J gene: TRBJ2-3
CDR3 protein: CATIFGISQYF

V gene: TRBV18
J gene: TRBJ2-2
CDR3 protein: CASSPGTGLRDGELFF

V gene: TRBV6-1
J gene: TRBJ1-4
CDR3 protein: CASSQGASGAEKLFF

V gene: TRBV5-4
J gene: TRBJ2-1
CDR3 protein: CASSLKLAGVDEQFF

V gene: TRBV10-2
J gene: TRBJ2-2
CDR3 protein: CASRTGTNTGELFF

V gene: TRBV2
J gene: TRBJ1-5
CDR3 protein: CASSENSGRHQPQHF

V gene: TRBV4-2
J gene: TRBJ2-1
CDR3 protein: CASSQGVSEYNEQFF

V gene: TRBV6-5
J gene: TRBJ2-2
CDR3 protein: CASKTDRGGTGELFF

V gene: TRBV7-2
J gene: TRBJ2-7
CDR3 protein: CASSLETRLGQYF

V gene: TRBV9
J gene: TRBJ1-5
CDR3 protein: CASSVAGQYNQPQHF

V gene: TRBV7-9
J gene: TRBJ2-4
CDR3 protein: CASSLGQGLAKNIQYF

V gene: TRBV4-1
J gene: TRBJ1-3
CDR3 protein: CASSPREATGNTIYF

V gene: TRBV10-1
J gene: TRBJ1-3
CDR3 protein: CASSVTGNTIYF

V gene: TRBV6-5
J gene: TRBJ2-5
CDR3 protein: CASRTRREVAETQYF

V gene: TRBV6-5
J gene: TRBJ2-4
CDR3 protein: CASSYVNRGSKNIQYF

V gene: TRBV4-1
J gene: TRBJ2-7
CDR3 protein: CASSQEGRGEQYF

V gene: TRBV6-5
J gene: TRBJ2-7
CDR3 protein: CASSFGGFEQYF

V gene: TRBV5-1
J gene: TRBJ2-3
CDR3 protein: CASSPLRADTQYF

V gene: TRBV5-4
J gene: TRBJ2-1
CDR3 protein: CASSSGLAYNEQFF

V gene: TRBV10-3
J gene: TRBJ2-7
CDR3 protein: CATQRVLAGSYEQYF

V gene: TRBV9
J gene: TRBJ2-2
CDR3 protein: CASSVGVVGELFF

V gene: TRBV28
J gene: TRBJ2-3
CDR3 protein: CASSFTPRDRGRDRESTDTQYF